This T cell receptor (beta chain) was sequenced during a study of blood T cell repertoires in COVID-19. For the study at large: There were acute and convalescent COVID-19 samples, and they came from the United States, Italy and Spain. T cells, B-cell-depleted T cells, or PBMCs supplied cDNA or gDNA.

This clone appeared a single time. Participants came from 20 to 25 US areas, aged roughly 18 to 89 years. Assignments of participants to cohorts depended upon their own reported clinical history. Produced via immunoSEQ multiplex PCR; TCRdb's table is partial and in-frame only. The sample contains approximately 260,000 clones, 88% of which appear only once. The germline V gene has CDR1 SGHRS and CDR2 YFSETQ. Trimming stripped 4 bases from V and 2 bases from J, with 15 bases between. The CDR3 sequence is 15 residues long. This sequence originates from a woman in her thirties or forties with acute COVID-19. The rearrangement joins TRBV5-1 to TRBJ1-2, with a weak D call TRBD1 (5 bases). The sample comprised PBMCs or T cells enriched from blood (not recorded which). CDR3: CASSQGLPENYGYTF. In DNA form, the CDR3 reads TGCGCCAGCAGCCAGGGACTGCCCGAGAACTATGGCTACACCTTC.